Following are 23 T cell receptor beta chains from one sample sequenced in a study of blood T cell repertoires in COVID-19. Clones were read by immunoSEQ multiplex PCR, and TCRdb kept only the in-frame ones, dropping some. The sample includes about 13,000 clones, about three quarters seen only once; the top ten take over 40%. Source material: peripheral blood. All receptors come from a woman aged 80 or older with acute or convalescent COVID-19.

The genes are TRBV5-1 and TRBJ1-2, with D unresolved. Trimming removed 4 bases at V and 0 bases at J, with 13 bases between. CDR1 is SGHRS and CDR2 is YFSETQ in the germline V gene. The CDR3 sequence is 15 residues long. The CDR3 reads CASSDRERANYGYTF. DNA of the CDR3: TGCGCCAGCAGCGACCGGGAGAGAGCTAACTATGGCTACACCTTC.

The J gene is TRBJ2-7, the V gene TRBV4-2; D uncertain. V dropped 1 base and J dropped 3 bases, with 7 bases sitting between them. The germline CDR1 and CDR2 sequences are LGHNA and YNFKEQ. The CDR3 has 13 amino acids. The CDR3 loop is CASSQGNSYEQYF. Written as DNA, the CDR3 is TGTGCCAGCAGCCAAGGGAACAGCTACGAGCAGTACTTC.

In its sample, this clone was seen once. The V call is TRBV12-3 or TRBV12-4, the J call TRBJ2-2; D is possibly TRBD1 (5 bases). The CDR3 is made up of 12 amino acids. Between the trimmed V and J ends, which lost 6 bases and 8 bases, there was a span of 10 bases. CDR3 bases: TGTGCCAGCAGCCGCAGGGTGGGGGAGCTGTTTTTT. Encoded protein: CASSRRVGELFF.

The CDR3 is CASSLGQGAYGYTF. In DNA form, the CDR3 reads TGTGCCAGCAGCTTAGGACAGGGGGCCTATGGCTACACCTTC. The V gene is TRBV7-8, the J gene TRBJ1-2; 10 bases line up with TRBD1. CDR3 length equals 14 residues. V shed 1 base and J 4 bases; nucleotides not matched to a gene: 0. Germline loops: CDR1 SGHVS, CDR2 FQNEAQ.

The V and J genes are TRBV5-1 and TRBJ1-1; 11 bases are a match to TRBD1. Per germline, CDR1 SGHRS and CDR2 YFSETQ. The CDR3 extends over 14 amino acids. The V and J ends lost 6 bases and 5 bases, in that order; junction bases with no gene match: 6. CDR3 sequence (DNA): TGCGCCAGCACCCGGACAGGGGGCCTAACTGAAGCTTTCTTT. Translated: CASTRTGGLTEAFF.

The V call is TRBV7-9, the J call TRBJ2-3, with TRBD1 matching over 9 bases. The CDR3 has 16 amino acids. The trim removed 0 bases at V and 4 bases at J, leaving 5 bases unmatched. Germline CDR1 and CDR2: SEHNR and FQNEAQ (reference sequence). CDR3 bases: TGTGCCAGCAGCTTAGCGGCGGGACAGGGAGCAGATACGCAGTATTTT. Protein: CASSLAAGQGADTQYF.

The gene calls are TRBV12-3 or TRBV12-4 and TRBJ2-7, with TRBD1 matching 8 bases. V lost 6 bases and J lost 3; bases outside the gene matches: 4. CDR3 length equals 13 residues. The CDR3 nucleotides are TGTGCCAGCAGCGACAGGGGAGGCTACGAGCAGTACTTC. It encodes CASSDRGGYEQYF.

This chain joins TRBV20-1 and TRBJ2-4, with a weak D call TRBD1 (6 bases). V lost 3 bases to trimming and J lost 3 bases, with 18 bases between them. The CDR3 sequence is 16 residues long. Germline assignment: CDR1 DFQATT and CDR2 SNEGSKA (reference sequence). CDR3 coding DNA: TGCAGTGCTAGTAGACAGGTTGATGGGGGCAAAAACATTCAGTACTTC. This codes for CSASRQVDGGKNIQYF.

V and J are TRBV4-1 and TRBJ1-2; D is ambiguous. Germline loops: CDR1 MGHRA, CDR2 YSYEKL. This CDR3 spans 13 amino acids. Trimming shortened V by 4 bases and J by 2 bases, and 8 bases separated the two germline ends. CDR3 nucleotides: TGCGCCAGCAGCCGAGGAAGCAACTATGGCTACACCTTC. Protein product: CASSRGSNYGYTF.

This clone was seen once. This chain uses TRBV27 with TRBJ1-2, with D maybe TRBD1 (6 bases). Trimming removed 5 bases from V and 8 bases from J, with 18 bases in between. Germline assignment: CDR1 MNHEY and CDR2 SMNVEV (reference sequence). The CDR3 sequence is 14 residues long. This CDR3 reads CASSPTGHGLGYTF. CDR3 DNA: TGTGCCAGCAGTCCAACGGGACACGGTCTCGGCTACACCTTC.

The J gene is TRBJ1-4, the V gene TRBV5-6; D unresolved. CDR1 and CDR2 (germline): SGHDT, YYEEEE. V gave up 0 bases and J gave up 6 bases, with 9 bases separating them. The CDR3 extends over 14 amino acids. The CDR3 reads CASSLGRADEKLFF. As DNA, the CDR3 is TGTGCCAGCAGCTTGGGGAGGGCGGATGAAAAACTGTTTTTT.

Relative to its sample, this clone is medium-sized. The chain is built from TRBV5-1 and TRBJ2-1; 9 bases are shared with TRBD2. The CDR3 contains 15 residues. Germline V lookup: CDR1 SGHRS, CDR2 YFSETQ. J lost 2 bases, V lost 2 bases, and 2 bases had no gene match. This CDR3 reads CASSLAGGTYNEQFF. The CDR3 nucleotides read TGCGCCAGCAGCTTAGCGGGGGGTACCTACAATGAGCAGTTCTTC. Full variable domain (outside the CDR3, taken from reference TRBV5-1 and TRBJ2-1): KAGVTQTPRYLIKTRGQQVTLSCSPISGHRSVSWYQQTPGQGLQFLFEYFSETQRNKGNFPGRFSGRQFSNSRSEMNVSTLELGDSALYLCASSLAGGTYNEQFFGPGTRLTVL.

The V call is TRBV14, the J call TRBJ1-1; no firm D call. The CDR3 is made up of 16 amino acids. The V and J ends lost 0 bases and 0 bases respectively, with 11 bases between them. CDR1 and CDR2 from the germline V gene are SGHDN and FVKESK. CDR3: CASSQDQWYMNTEAFF. As DNA, the CDR3 is TGTGCCAGCAGCCAAGATCAATGGTACATGAACACTGAAGCTTTCTTT.

The chain couples TRBV7-9 to TRBJ2-1; TRBD1 matches 7 bases. V lost 6 bases, J lost 0 bases, and 8 bases stayed unmatched. Germline V gene lookup returns CDR1 SEHNR and CDR2 FQNEAQ (reference sequence). The CDR3 consists of 16 residues. CDR3 in DNA: TGTGCCAGCAGTTCCTCAGGGGGTAGCTCCTACAATGAGCAGTTCTTC. This sequence encodes CASSSSGGSSYNEQFF.

DNA for the CDR3: TGTGCCAGCAGTTGGCCAGGGAAACAGGGCGAGCAGTACTTC. Encoded protein: CASSWPGKQGEQYF. The chain links TRBV28 to TRBJ2-7; a weak D match, TRBD1 (6 bases). Germline lookup yields CDR1 MDHEN and CDR2 SYDVKM. This CDR3 has 14 amino acids. Trimming removed 4 bases from V and 6 bases from J, with 16 bases in between.

V is TRBV11-2 and J is TRBJ1-3, with 7 bases matching TRBD1. The junction had 7 bases not matched to a gene; V was cut back by 5 bases and J by 0 bases. CDR1 is SGHAT and CDR2 is FQNNGV in the germline V gene. CDR3 size: 16 residues. CDR3 protein: CASSKYRGYSGNTIYF. For the CDR3, the DNA is TGTGCCAGCAGCAAATACAGGGGATACTCTGGAAACACCATATATTTT.

The rearrangement joins TRBV7-2 to TRBJ2-7, with D perhaps matching TRBD2 (6 bases). The CDR3 is 14 amino acids. V lost 0 bases and J 1 base, leaving 7 bases between the germline ends. Germline-derived CDR1 and CDR2 are SGHTA and FQGNSA. The CDR3 region is CASSLAGGSYEQYF. The CDR3 bases are TGTGCCAGCAGCTTAGCGGGGGGTTCCTACGAGCAGTACTTC.

The V gene is TRBV10-3, the J gene TRBJ2-7; a weak D match, TRBD1 (5 bases). V was trimmed by 3 bases and J by 5 bases, leaving 11 bases between them. This CDR3 spans 13 amino acids. Germline V lookup: CDR1 ENHRY, CDR2 SYGVKD. CDR3 region: CAISESGFNEQYF. CDR3 sequence (DNA): TGTGCCATCAGTGAATCAGGGTTCAACGAGCAGTACTTC.

The sample holds a few counts of this clone. CDR3 in amino acids: CASGLASGGAGELFF. The CDR3 nucleotides read TGTGCCAGCGGCCTGGCTAGCGGGGGTGCTGGGGAGCTGTTTTTT. This chain connects TRBV9 to TRBJ2-2; 10 nucleotides align to TRBD2. The CDR3 totals 15 residues. The germline V gene encodes CDR1 SGDLS and CDR2 YYNGEE. J was trimmed by 8 bases and V by 7 bases; bases with no gene match: 11.

V usage is TRBV5-1 and J usage is TRBJ2-3, with TRBD2 as a possible D gene (7 bases). Trimming took off 9 bases at V and 0 bases at J, with 14 bases between the two ends. CDR3 length equals 14 residues. CDR1 and CDR2 (germline): SGHRS, YFSETQ. Here the CDR3 DNA reads TGCGCCACCAATAAGGGGGGGAGCACAGATACGCAGTATTTT. This translates into CATNKGGSTDTQYF. The full variable domain, its missing parts supplied by reference TRBV5-1 and TRBJ2-3, is KAGVTQTPRYLIKTRGQQVTLSCSPISGHRSVSWYQQTPGQGLQFLFEYFSETQRNKGNFPGRFSGRQFSNSRSEMNVSTLELGDSALYLCATNKGGSTDTQYFGPGTRLTVL.

The V gene is TRBV5-6, the J gene TRBJ2-3; possible D gene TRBD2, 5 bases. The V gene's germline CDR1 is SGHDT and CDR2 YYEEEE. The CDR3 sequence is 15 residues long. Trimming cost V 4 bases and J 6 bases, with 18 bases left between them. For the CDR3, the DNA is TGTGCCAGCAGCCAAGGACTCCTAGGGTCGGATACGCAGTATTTT. It is translated as CASSQGLLGSDTQYF. Complete variable domain (other parts from reference TRBV5-6 and TRBJ2-3): DAGVTQSPTHLIKTRGQQVTLRCSPKSGHDTVSWYQQALGQGPQFIFQYYEEEERQRGNFPDRFSGHQFPNYSSELNVNALLLGDSALYLCASSQGLLGSDTQYFGPGTRLTVL.

The chain is built from TRBV5-1 and TRBJ1-2; D not resolved. The CDR3 loop spans 15 amino acids. V gave up 0 bases and J gave up 3 bases, with 12 bases separating them. The germline V gene encodes CDR1 SGHRS and CDR2 YFSETQ. CDR3 sequence (DNA): TGCGCCAGCAGCTTGGAAGGTAGTCGGGACTATGGCTACACCTTC. This codes for CASSLEGSRDYGYTF.

The J gene is TRBJ2-7, the V gene TRBV18, with a possible D match to TRBD2 (5 bases). This CDR3 is 14 amino acids long. Trimming left V 3 bases short and J 7 bases short, with 16 bases between. Germline V gene sequence: CDR1 KGHSH, CDR2 LQKENI. The CDR3 reads CASSPPHGGGEQYF. The CDR3 region has the DNA TGTGCCAGCTCACCTCCCCACGGCGGCGGGGAGCAGTACTTC. Full variable domain (missing parts from reference TRBV18 and TRBJ2-7): NAGVMQNPRHLVRRRGQEARLRCSPMKGHSHVYWYRQLPEEGLKFMVYLQKENIIDESGMPKERFSAEFPKEGPSILRIQQVVRGDSAAYFCASSPPHGGGEQYFGPGTRLTVT.